Here is one TCR beta chain with its context. Germline V gives CDR1 LNHDA, CDR2 SQIVND (reference sequence). The CDR3 has 12 residues. V was pared by 10 bases and J by 5 bases, with 5 bases of the junction left unmatched. Some clones are missing from TCRdb's copy, which holds only in-frame ones; the method was immunoSEQ multiplex PCR. This table has tens of thousands of clones, about nine tenths appearing once. This entry belongs to a study of OX40 agonist ivuxolimab in advanced cancers. Study-wide context: One hepatocellular carcinoma and a couple of cutaneous melanoma patients partially responded.

This TCR was sampled from an adult with an advanced solid tumor such as melanoma, head and neck, liver or kidney cancer. This material consisted of CD4+ or CD8+ T cells sorted from blood, taken in a trial of the OX40 agonist ivuxolimab. V gene TRBV19 combines with J gene TRBJ1-1, with 9 bases that match TRBD1. The CDR3 nucleotides are TGTGCCACCCGGACAGGGGAAACTGAAGCTTTCTTT. This sequence encodes CATRTGETEAFF.